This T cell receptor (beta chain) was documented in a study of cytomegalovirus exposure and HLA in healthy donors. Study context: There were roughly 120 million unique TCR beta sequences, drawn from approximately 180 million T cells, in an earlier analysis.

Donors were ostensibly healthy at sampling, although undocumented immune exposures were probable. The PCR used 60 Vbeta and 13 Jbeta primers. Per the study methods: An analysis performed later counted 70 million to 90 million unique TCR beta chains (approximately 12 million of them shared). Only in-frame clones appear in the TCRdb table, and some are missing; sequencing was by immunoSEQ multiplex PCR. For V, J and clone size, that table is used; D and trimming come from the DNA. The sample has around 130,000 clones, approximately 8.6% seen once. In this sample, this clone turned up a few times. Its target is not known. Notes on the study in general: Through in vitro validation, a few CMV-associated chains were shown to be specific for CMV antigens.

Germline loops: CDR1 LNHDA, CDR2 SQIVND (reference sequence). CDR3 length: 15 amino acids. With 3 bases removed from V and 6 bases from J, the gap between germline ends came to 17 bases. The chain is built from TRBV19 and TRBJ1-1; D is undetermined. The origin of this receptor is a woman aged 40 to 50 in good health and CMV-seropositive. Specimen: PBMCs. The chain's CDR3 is CASSIGEPLRAEAFF. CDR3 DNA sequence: TGTGCCAGTAGTATTGGGGAGCCCCTTAGGGCTGAAGCTTTCTTT.